Shown below are 29 T cell receptor beta chains from a single sample sequenced in a study of T-cell reconstitution after alpha-beta-depleted transplantation in children. Preparation of the TCRbeta library was carried out with unique molecular identifiers. MiXCR was run by TCRdb on the PCR reads, yielding one entry per CDR3 protein. Of approximately 230,000 distinct CDR3 sequences listed, around 25% were seen once; the top ten hold about 2.6%. The starting material was PBMCs, obtained before TCRalphabeta/CD19-depleted stem cell transplant. Every receptor here comes from a girl aged 2-10 years with Fanconi anemia, due to receive a stem cell transplant.

The gene calls are TRBV6-4 and TRBJ2-5, with D unclear. V was pared by 0 bases and J by 1 base, with 12 bases between. This CDR3 has 16 amino acids. The germline V gene has CDR1 MRHNA and CDR2 SNTAGT. This chain's CDR3 is CASSDSRRRRQETQYF. DNA of the CDR3: TGTGCCAGCAGTGACTCGAGGCGGCGCCGCCAAGAGACCCAGTACTTC.

Ten or more counts support this clonotype. This chain joins TRBV29-1 and TRBJ2-2; no definite D call. This CDR3 is built from 14 residues. With 3 bases removed from V and 0 bases from J, the gap between germline ends came to 8 bases. Germline CDR1 SQVTM, CDR2 ANQGSEA. The CDR3 region is CSVEGAPNTGELFF. The CDR3 DNA reads TGCAGCGTTGAGGGCGCTCCGAACACCGGGGAGCTGTTTTTT.

J is TRBJ1-3 and V is TRBV20-1, with D tentatively TRBD1 (6 bases). The CDR3 loop spans 12 amino acids. The V end lost 5 bases, the J end lost 4 bases, and 9 bases lay between the germline ends. Germline V gives CDR1 DFQATT, CDR2 SNEGSKA (reference sequence). CDR3 DNA sequence: TGCAGTGCTCGGACAGACGGAAACACCATATATTTT. Protein sequence: CSARTDGNTIYF.

This clonotype was detected ten times or more. This chain connects TRBV29-1 to TRBJ1-2; D is perhaps TRBD1 (5 bases). This CDR3 spans 15 amino acids. Germline V gene data show CDR1 as SQVTM and CDR2 as ANQGSEA. Trimming pared 1 base from V and 8 bases from J, leaving 20 bases between. The CDR3, as DNA: TGCAGCGTTGAAGGTCGGGGCGGACCGATGGGAGGCTACACCTTC. This codes for CSVEGRGGPMGGYTF.

This clonotype showed up many times. The gene calls are TRBV29-1 and TRBJ2-1; TRBD2 is a possible D gene (6 bases). V shed 1 base and J shed 8 bases, with 12 bases lying between them. In germline, CDR1 is SQVTM, CDR2 ANQGSEA. CDR3 length: 13 residues. DNA of the CDR3: TGCAGCGTTGAAGTTGGCCCGGGGGATGAGCAGTTCTTC. This sequence encodes CSVEVGPGDEQFF.

This clonotype was seen repeatedly, ten times or more. The rearrangement joins TRBV10-3 to TRBJ2-5; unclear D gene. The CDR3 spans 14 residues. Germline V gene sequence: CDR1 ENHRY, CDR2 SYGVKD. V gave up 2 bases and J gave up 1 base, with 8 bases separating them. CDR3 residues: CAISEIQAQETQYF. The CDR3 nucleotides read TGTGCCATCAGTGAGATCCAGGCCCAAGAGACCCAGTACTTC.

The chain employs TRBV20-1 and TRBJ2-7, with 11 nucleotides matching TRBD2. The J segment lost 9 bases and the V segment lost 5 bases, leaving 12 bases of the junction unmatched. Germline-derived CDR1 and CDR2 are DFQATT and SNEGSKA (reference sequence). CDR3 length: 14 amino acids. CDR3 sequence (DNA): TGCAGTGCTCCGGATAGCGGGAGGGCCCTCGCGCAGTACTTC. It translates to CSAPDSGRALAQYF.

The chain carries TRBV28 and TRBJ2-7, with D perhaps matching TRBD1 or TRBD2 (5 bases each). The V end was cut by 5 bases, the J end by 1 base, with 18 bases between. The CDR3 has 16 amino acids. Germline values: CDR1 MDHEN, CDR2 SYDVKM. CDR3 amino acids: CASSPIYIGASYEQYF. CDR3 sequence (DNA): TGTGCCAGCAGTCCGATTTACATCGGGGCGTCCTACGAGCAGTACTTC.

This clonotype was seen only a few times. The chain uses TRBV28 and TRBJ2-7, with 8 bases identical to TRBD2. Germline CDR1 is MDHEN and CDR2 is SYDVKM. The ends lost 3 bases at V and 3 bases at J; junction bases unmatched: 4. This CDR3 comprises 14 residues. CDR3 sequence (DNA): TGTGCCAGCAGTTTGGGCGGGGGGAACTACGAGCAGTACTTC. This codes for CASSLGGGNYEQYF.

V is TRBV20-1 and J is TRBJ1-6, with D possibly TRBD1 on 5 matching bases. V was trimmed by 4 bases and J by 5 bases, leaving 9 bases between them. The germline gives CDR1 DFQATT, CDR2 SNEGSKA (reference sequence). This CDR3 region has 13 residues. CDR3 DNA sequence: TGCAGTGCTATCAGGGTAGATAATTCACCCCTCCACTTT. It codes for CSAIRVDNSPLHF.

The chain couples TRBV19 to TRBJ2-1; TRBD1 agrees at 7 bases. The CDR3 consists of 15 residues. Germline V gene data show CDR1 as LNHDA and CDR2 as SQIVND (reference sequence). With 7 bases clipped from V and 0 bases from J, the junction kept 6 bases outside the gene matches. The CDR3 loop is CASTTDRSSYNEQFF. CDR3 nucleotides: TGTGCCAGTACCACGGACAGGAGCTCCTACAATGAGCAGTTCTTC.

The rearrangement uses TRBV9 and TRBJ1-1; 8 bases line up with TRBD1. CDR1 is SGDLS, CDR2 YYNGEE, per germline. CDR3 length equals 15 residues. The trim removed 1 base at V and 5 bases at J, leaving 7 bases unmatched. The CDR3 is CASSVYPGGRTEAFF. DNA of the CDR3: TGTGCCAGCAGCGTATATCCAGGGGGCCGGACTGAAGCTTTCTTT.

This clonotype has a count of ten or more. The chain has TRBV20-1 and TRBJ2-7, with 9 nucleotides matching TRBD1. The germline V gene encodes CDR1 DFQATT and CDR2 SNEGSKA (reference sequence). V dropped 0 bases and J dropped 2; count of bases not matched to a gene: 5. The CDR3 contains 15 residues. The CDR3 reads CSARDGQGRPYEQYF. The CDR3, as DNA: TGCAGTGCTAGAGATGGACAGGGGCGGCCCTACGAGCAGTACTTC.

This clonotype occurred a few times. The chain joins TRBV7-3 to TRBJ2-2, with TRBD1 identical over 8 bases. CDR1 and CDR2 (germline): SGHTA, FQGTGA. CDR3 length equals 19 residues. The trim removed 2 bases at V and 0 bases at J, leaving 11 bases unmatched. The CDR3 spells CASSLWAGQGLANTGELFF. For the CDR3, the DNA is TGTGCCAGCAGCTTATGGGCTGGACAGGGCCTGGCGAACACCGGGGAGCTGTTTTTT.

This chain links TRBV20-1 with TRBJ2-7; possibly TRBD2 for D (6 bases). This CDR3 region has 13 residues. Germline V gene sequence: CDR1 DFQATT, CDR2 SNEGSKA (reference sequence). Trimming took 1 base from V and 4 from J, leaving 11 bases between them. The CDR3 DNA sequence: TGCAGTGCTAGAGCGTACGCGGGATACGAGCAGTACTTC. Translated: CSARAYAGYEQYF.

This chain joins TRBV18 and TRBJ2-7, with 9 positions matching TRBD1. The CDR3 contains 17 residues. V lost 6 bases and J lost 5; bases outside the gene matches: 17. CDR1 and CDR2 (germline): KGHSH, LQKENI. CDR3 sequence: CASSRKAGTGPRDEQYF. CDR3 in DNA: TGTGCCAGCTCCCGAAAGGCCGGGACAGGGCCGAGGGACGAGCAGTACTTC.

This clonotype was found a few times. V gene TRBV29-1 combines with J gene TRBJ2-7; D perhaps matches TRBD2 (5 bases). Trimming removed 6 bases at V and 3 bases at J, with 12 bases between. The CDR3 has 12 amino acids. CDR1 is SQVTM and CDR2 is ANQGSEA in the germline V gene. The chain's CDR3 is CSVADGYYEQYF. The CDR3 nucleotides are TGCAGCGTAGCGGACGGCTACTACGAGCAGTACTTC.

This clonotype was seen ten or more times. This chain joins TRBV5-1 and TRBJ2-5, with 7 bases fitting TRBD2. Germline-derived CDR1 and CDR2 are SGHRS and YFSETQ. The ends lost 3 bases at V and 4 bases at J; junction bases unmatched: 12. The CDR3 extends over 16 amino acids. Here the CDR3 DNA reads TGCGCCAGCAGCTCACTTACTACTAGCGTGCCAGAGACCCAGTACTTC. Its translation is CASSSLTTSVPETQYF.

This clonotype was seen ten or more times. The CDR3 region has the DNA TGTGCCAGCAGCATTAGCGGGAGGGCCCACAATGAGCAGTTCTTC. It encodes CASSISGRAHNEQFF. V and J are TRBV27 and TRBJ2-1; 11 bases match TRBD2. J was trimmed by 5 bases and V by 6 bases; bases with no gene match: 6. The CDR3 extends over 15 amino acids. CDR1 and CDR2 (germline): MNHEY, SMNVEV (reference sequence).

Details on this clonotype: A read error may account for a junction end that differs from germline. The rearrangement joins TRBV20-1 to TRBJ2-5; TRBD2 agrees at 13 bases. The CDR3 has 16 amino acids. The germline V gene has CDR1 DFQATT and CDR2 SNEGSKA (reference sequence). The DNA of the CDR3 is TGCTGTGCTAGAGCGACTAGCGGGGGGATCCAAGAGACCCAGTACTTC. The encoded protein is CCARATSGGIQETQYF.

This clonotype turned up a few times. The CDR3 sequence: CSARDGGSSTGNTIYF. DNA for the CDR3: TGCAGTGCTAGAGATGGTGGCAGCAGCACTGGAAACACCATATATTTT. The chain links TRBV20-1 to TRBJ1-3, with D uncertain. Trimming took 0 bases from V and 2 from J, leaving 14 bases between them. CDR1 DFQATT and CDR2 SNEGSKA come from the germline V gene (reference sequence). This CDR3 has 16 residues.

This sequence joins TRBV20-1 and TRBJ2-3; 8 bases are shared with TRBD2. Germline CDR1 and CDR2: DFQATT and SNEGSKA (reference sequence). Germline trimming cut 2 bases from V and 2 bases from J; bases unmatched to any gene: 9. The CDR3 has 16 residues. CDR3 sequence reads: CSARPIGRGDTDTQYF. CDR3 nucleotides: TGCAGTGCTAGACCTATAGGGCGGGGGGACACAGATACGCAGTATTTT.

V gene TRBV12-3 or TRBV12-4 combines with J gene TRBJ2-3; D remains ambiguous. There are 12 residues in the CDR3. Trimming left V 8 bases short and J 4 bases short, with 10 bases between. CDR3 sequence reads: CASGLTPDTQYF. The CDR3 DNA follows: TGTGCCAGCGGCCTCACCCCAGATACGCAGTATTTT.

At least ten counts were recorded for this clonotype. The rearrangement joins TRBV29-1 to TRBJ2-2; maybe TRBD2 (6 bases). This CDR3 has 15 residues. With 6 bases removed from V and 0 bases from J, the gap between germline ends came to 14 bases. Germline CDR1 is SQVTM and CDR2 is ANQGSEA. The CDR3 DNA sequence: TGCAGCGTAGCGGTCGGGAGTTCGAACACCGGGGAGCTGTTTTTT. This gives the protein CSVAVGSSNTGELFF.

The chain couples TRBV12-3 or TRBV12-4 to TRBJ2-5, with D perhaps matching TRBD2 (5 bases). The V end lost 3 bases, the J end lost 0 bases, and 26 bases lay between the germline ends. This CDR3 region has 20 residues. The CDR3, as DNA: TGTGCCAGCAGTTTCGGGATCTACCCTAGGGTAGGGATGTACCAAGAGACCCAGTACTTC. Translating gives CASSFGIYPRVGMYQETQYF.

This clonotype was picked up a small number of times. This chain joins TRBV18 and TRBJ2-5; 9 bases match TRBD1. Germline V gives CDR1 KGHSH, CDR2 LQKENI. Trimming cost V 6 bases and J 1 base; bases outside gene matches: 9. The CDR3 extends over 16 amino acids. CDR3 loop: CASSFTGGARQETQYF. CDR3 in DNA: TGTGCCAGCTCCTTCACAGGGGGCGCGCGCCAAGAGACCCAGTACTTC.

In this sample, this clonotype turned up many times. The genes are TRBV10-3 and TRBJ2-1; 12 bases match TRBD2. From germline, CDR1 is ENHRY and CDR2 SYGVKD. V dropped 4 bases and J dropped 6; count of bases not matched to a gene: 10. The CDR3 contains 17 residues. The CDR3 bases are TGTGCCATCAGTGCCAGACTAGCGGGAGTAGCAAGCAATGAGCAGTTCTTC. Translated: CAISARLAGVASNEQFF.

This sequence joins TRBV28 and TRBJ2-7; D gene unclear. Germline CDR1 and CDR2: MDHEN and SYDVKM. The CDR3 length is 13 residues. Trimming removed 5 bases at V and 2 bases at J, with 10 bases between. CDR3 in DNA: TGTGCCAGCAGTGACATCGGAACCTACGAGCAGTACTTC. As protein: CASSDIGTYEQYF.

The V call is TRBV20-1, the J call TRBJ2-3; no clear D. V lost 6 bases to trimming and J lost 1 base, with 11 bases between them. The CDR3 has 13 amino acids. The germline CDR1 and CDR2 sequences are DFQATT and SNEGSKA (reference sequence). CDR3 sequence reads: CSAHPWGTDTQYF. CDR3 bases: TGCAGTGCACACCCGTGGGGCACAGATACGCAGTATTTT.